The 23 T cell receptor beta chains presented below share a single source sample, sequenced in a study of T cells in women clearing cervical HPV infection. Using immunoSEQ multiplex PCR, the repertoire was profiled, and TCRdb retains in-frame clones only, with some absent. Recorded for this sample: about 26,000 clones. Input material: blood buffy coat. The receptor source for this set is a woman aged 18 to 75 with a cervical HPV16 infection that either progressed to CIN3+ or cleared (not recorded which).

For this clone: Coverage ceases 3 residues before the CDR3 finishes, and the germline J gene fills in the end. The gene calls are TRBV14 and TRBJ2-2; perhaps TRBD1 as D (5 bases). The CDR3 has 13 amino acids. V was pared by 1 base and J by 7 bases, with 7 bases between. The germline V gene encodes CDR1 SGHDN and CDR2 FVKESK. CDR3: CASSQGGHGELFF. CDR3 DNA, as far as it was read: TGTGCCAGCAGCCAAGGAGGACACGGGGAG.

As for this clone: Read coverage stops 3 residues before the CDR3 terminus; the germline J gene supplies the remainder. The chain links TRBV7-6 to TRBJ2-2, with 13 nucleotides matching TRBD2. V trimming: 1 base; J trimming: 6 bases; junction bases outside the gene matches: 8. CDR1 SGHVS and CDR2 FNYEAQ come from the germline V gene. The CDR3 runs to 18 residues. CDR3 sequence: CASSLGTSGGARAGELFF. Incomplete CDR3 DNA: TGTGCCAGCAGCTTAGGAACTAGCGGGGGGGCCCGGGCCGGGGAG.

To note about this clone: The CDR3 is cut off 3 residues early in the read; its end comes from the germline J gene. The chain uses TRBV7-2 and TRBJ1-3, with 7 bases aligning to TRBD1. The V segment lost 0 bases and the J segment 0 bases; nucleotides outside the gene matches: 8. This CDR3 is 18 amino acids long. From germline, CDR1 is SGHTA and CDR2 FQGNSA. CDR3 DNA, as far as it was read: TGTGCCAGCAGCTTAGCCGCCTTGACAGGGATCTCTGGAAACACC. Its translation: CASSLAALTGISGNT. The full-length CDR3 reads as CASSLAALTGISGNTIYF.

CDR3 protein: CASSFNRNTEAFF. The sequenced CDR3 bases are TGTGCCAGCAGCTTCAACAGGAACACTGAA. This chain uses TRBV11-1 with TRBJ1-1; unclear D gene. The read terminates 3 residues ahead of where the CDR3 ends, so the germline J gene completes it. This CDR3 is built from 13 residues. CDR1 and CDR2 (germline): SGHAT, FQDESV (reference sequence). Deletions cut 3 bases from V and 1 base from J, with 6 bases between.

On this clone itself: The read ends 3 residues shy of where the CDR3 ends; the end is completed using the germline J gene. J is TRBJ2-1 and V is TRBV19, with 15 bases matching TRBD2. Germline-derived CDR1 and CDR2 are LNHDA and SQIVND (reference sequence). V lost 8 bases to trimming and J lost 0 bases; unmatched junction nucleotides: 5. The CDR3 has 17 residues. The CDR3 region is CASWGTSGGSSYNEQFF. The sequenced CDR3 bases are TGTGCCAGTTGGGGGACTAGCGGGGGGAGCTCCTACAATGAG.

In regard to this clone: Read data end 3 residues before the CDR3 end; the end is taken from the germline J gene. J is TRBJ1-6 and V is TRBV20-1; possible D gene TRBD1, 6 bases. V lost 0 bases and J 8 bases, leaving 17 bases between the germline ends. The CDR3 contains 16 residues. Germline V gene data show CDR1 as DFQATT and CDR2 as SNEGSKA (reference sequence). The sequenced CDR3 bases are TGCAGTGCTAGAGATCCTAAGTTAGGGGGTGATTCACCC. This encodes CSARDPKLGGDSP. The entire CDR3 is CSARDPKLGGDSPLHF.

Details on this clone: The read gets to within 3 residues of the CDR3 end, and the germline J gene fills in the rest. The chain is built from TRBV5-1 and TRBJ2-7; 8 nucleotides match TRBD1. Losses at the gene ends were 0 bases for V and 3 bases for J; bases not matched to a gene: 5. Germline V gives CDR1 SGHRS, CDR2 YFSETQ. The CDR3 sequence is 15 residues long. Partial CDR3 DNA: TGCGCCAGCAGCTTGGCCAGGGGGCTAGTCTACGAG. Its protein is CASSLARGLVYE. The complete CDR3 sequence is CASSLARGLVYEQYF.

As regards this clone: The read gets to within 3 residues of the CDR3 end, and the germline J gene fills in the rest. The chain links TRBV18 to TRBJ1-2; the match to TRBD1 covers 8 bases. This CDR3 contains 14 residues. The V gene's germline CDR1 is KGHSH and CDR2 LQKENI. Unmatched junction bases numbered 5, after V lost 3 bases and J lost 5 bases. The CDR3 spells CASSPQGQVYGYTF. The CDR3 bases that were read are TGTGCCAGCTCACCGCAGGGACAGGTTTATGGC.

The CDR3 region is CASSLEGSGSETQYF. The part of the CDR3 DNA that was read is TGTGCCAGCAGCTTAGAGGGTAGTGGGTCGGAGACC. The chain employs TRBV7-9 and TRBJ2-5; no clear D. The read terminates 3 residues ahead of where the CDR3 ends, so the germline J gene completes it. Germline CDR1 and CDR2: SEHNR and FQNEAQ (reference sequence). V lost 1 base to trimming and J lost 5 bases, with 14 bases between them. The length of the CDR3 is 15 residues.

Notes on this clone: The CDR3 end lies 3 residues beyond the end of the read and is filled in from the germline J gene. This chain connects TRBV12-3 or TRBV12-4 to TRBJ2-7; D possibly corresponds to TRBD1 (5 bases). The CDR3 has 17 amino acids. V shed 5 bases and J shed 4 bases, with 24 bases lying between them. The part of the CDR3 DNA that was read is TGTGCCAGCAGTCCCCTGACAGAGGCCGGTCGCCCATACGAG. Its protein product is CASSPLTEAGRPYE. Given in full, the CDR3 is CASSPLTEAGRPYEQYF.

Comment on this clone: From the germline J gene comes the end of the CDR3, since the read stops 3 residues before it. This chain connects TRBV30 to TRBJ2-7; 11 nucleotides agree with TRBD2. V dropped 0 bases and J dropped 1; count of bases not matched to a gene: 8. Germline CDR1 is GTSNPN and CDR2 is SVGIG (reference sequence). This CDR3 has 17 amino acids. The covered CDR3 bases are TGTGCCTGGAGTGTACTCAGTCTAGCGGGGGGATCCTACGAG. It specifies CAWSVLSLAGGSYE. The complete CDR3 reads CAWSVLSLAGGSYEQYF.

With respect to this clone: Sequencing ends 3 residues short of the CDR3 end; the germline J gene provides the rest. The chain recombines TRBV19 with TRBJ1-1, with 8 nucleotides matching TRBD1. V trimming: 4 bases; J trimming: 3 bases; junction bases outside the gene matches: 1. CDR3 size: 13 residues. CDR1 and CDR2 (germline): LNHDA, SQIVND (reference sequence). The sequenced CDR3 bases are TGTGCCAGTAGTAGACAGGGGCACACTGAA. Amino acid sequence: CASSRQGHTE. The entire CDR3 reads CASSRQGHTEAFF. The complete variable domain, with remaining parts taken from reference TRBV19 and TRBJ1-1, reads DGGITQSPKYLFRKEGQNVTLSCEQNLNHDAMYWYRQDPGQGLRLIYYSQIVNDFQKGDIAEGYSVSREKKESFPLTVTSAQKNPTAFYLCASSRQGHTEAFFGQGTRLTVV.

Regarding this clone: The read stops 3 residues short of the end of the CDR3; the missing end is completed from the germline J gene. The V and J genes are TRBV6-4 and TRBJ2-2; D remains ambiguous. Trimming took 8 bases from V and 1 from J, leaving 14 bases between them. CDR3 length equals 15 residues. Germline-derived CDR1 and CDR2 are MRHNA and SNTAGT. The CDR3 loop reads CASANEAGNTGELFF. CDR3 DNA, as far as it was read: TGTGCCAGCGCCAACGAGGCAGGGAACACCGGGGAG.

Comments on this clone: Coverage ceases 3 residues before the CDR3 finishes, and the germline J gene fills in the end. The chain joins TRBV5-4 to TRBJ2-3; 8 bases fit TRBD1. The CDR3 extends over 13 amino acids. The germline V gene has CDR1 SGHNT and CDR2 YYREEE (reference sequence). V shed 5 bases and J 3 bases; nucleotides not matched to a gene: 2. The CDR3 loop reads CASRRQGTDTQYF. The CDR3 bases that were read are TGTGCCAGCAGGCGACAGGGGACAGATACG.

Notes on this clone: At one boundary the junction diverges from the germline segment, which might be a read error. The CDR3 goes on 3 residues after the read ends, and that part is filled in from the germline J gene. The chain joins TRBV4-2 to TRBJ2-7; 9 bases align to TRBD2. This CDR3 has 15 residues. Germline CDR1 is LGHNA and CDR2 is YNFKEQ. The sequenced part of the CDR3 DNA is TGCGCCAGCAGCCAAGAAATGCGGGGGGGGTACGAG. Residues: CASSQEMRGGYE. The entire CDR3 protein is CASSQEMRGGYEQYF.

With respect to this clone: The read is 3 residues too short to cover the CDR3 end, so that end is filled in from the germline J gene. This chain uses TRBV2 with TRBJ1-4, with D possibly matching TRBD1 (5 bases). The CDR3 sequence is 13 residues long. Trimming pared 7 bases from V and 5 bases from J, leaving 11 bases between. The V gene's germline CDR1 is SNHLY and CDR2 FYNNEI. Partial CDR3 DNA: TGTGCCAGCATCTACAGGAGGAATGAAAAA. Amino acids: CASIYRRNEK. The complete CDR3 protein is CASIYRRNEKLFF.

To note about this clone: Read data end 3 residues before the CDR3 end; the end is taken from the germline J gene. The chain uses TRBV11-1 and TRBJ2-7; 7 nucleotides line up with TRBD1. Trimming at V came to 5 bases and at J to 3 bases, leaving 10 bases not matched to a gene. The germline V gene has CDR1 SGHAT and CDR2 FQDESV (reference sequence). The length of the CDR3 is 15 residues. The sequenced CDR3 bases are TGTGCCAGCAGCACAAACAGACAGGGACACTACGAG. Translated: CASSTNRQGHYE. The CDR3 in full is CASSTNRQGHYEQYF. Full variable domain (remainder filled in from reference TRBV11-1 and TRBJ2-7): EAEVAQSPRYKITEKSQAVAFWCDPISGHATLYWYRQILGQGPELLVQFQDESVVDDSQLPKDRFSAERLKGVDSTLKIQPAELGDSAMYLCASSTNRQGHYEQYFGPGTRLTVT.

With respect to this clone: The CDR3 is cut off 3 residues early in the read; its end comes from the germline J gene. The chain couples TRBV5-1 to TRBJ2-5; possible D gene TRBD1, 5 bases. CDR1 SGHRS and CDR2 YFSETQ come from the germline V gene. The V and J ends lost 2 bases and 0 bases respectively, with 11 bases between them. The CDR3 loop spans 15 amino acids. The sequenced part of the CDR3 DNA is TGCGCCAGCAGCTTAGGACAACAGTACCAAGAGACC. The encoded protein is CASSLGQQYQET. In full, the CDR3 reads CASSLGQQYQETQYF.

Worth noting for this clone: Read data end 3 residues before the CDR3 end; the end is taken from the germline J gene. The chain joins TRBV30 to TRBJ1-2, with TRBD1 matching 8 bases. CDR1 and CDR2 (germline): GTSNPN, SVGIG (reference sequence). CDR3 length equals 13 residues. Partial CDR3 DNA: TGTGCCTGGGATCGGGACAGGCTCAACGAC. Its translation is CAWDRDRLND. The whole CDR3 reads CAWDRDRLNDYTF.

Regarding this clone: Read coverage stops 3 residues before the CDR3 terminus; the germline J gene supplies the remainder. The chain carries TRBV20-1 and TRBJ2-7; 7 bases agree with TRBD2. V lost 5 bases, J lost 3 bases, and 7 bases stayed unmatched. The CDR3 extends over 13 amino acids. The germline V gene encodes CDR1 DFQATT and CDR2 SNEGSKA (reference sequence). The sequenced CDR3 bases are TGCAGTGCTTCCGCGGGGGAACTCTACGAG. As protein: CSASAGELYE. The CDR3 in its entirety is CSASAGELYEQYF.

CDR3: CAISGARQEGNTGELFF. The DNA read from the CDR3 is TGTGCCATCAGTGGAGCCCGACAGGAGGGAAACACCGGGGAG. V usage is TRBV10-3 and J usage is TRBJ2-2; D tentatively fits TRBD1 or TRBD2 (6 bases each). With the read ending 3 residues before the CDR3 end, the germline J gene is used to fill in that end. The CDR3 contains 17 residues. Germline lookup yields CDR1 ENHRY and CDR2 SYGVKD. The V and J ends lost 4 bases and 2 bases respectively, with 17 bases between them.

Notes on this clone: The read ends 3 residues before the CDR3 terminus; that terminus is restored from the germline J gene. The chain recombines TRBV7-8 with TRBJ2-7; 10 bases align to TRBD2. After removal of 7 bases from V and 2 bases from J, the junction contained 8 bases not matched to a gene. The CDR3 is 15 amino acids. Germline assignment: CDR1 SGHVS and CDR2 FQNEAQ. Incomplete CDR3 DNA: TGTGCCAGCACCCTAGGACTAGCGGAAACCTACGAG. Translating gives CASTLGLAETYE. The entire CDR3 reads CASTLGLAETYEQYF.

With respect to this clone: The read terminates 3 residues ahead of where the CDR3 ends, so the germline J gene completes it. The gene calls are TRBV2 and TRBJ1-6; D is perhaps TRBD1 (5 bases). V lost 0 bases and J 5 bases, leaving 11 bases between the germline ends. The CDR3 has 16 residues. The germline gives CDR1 SNHLY, CDR2 FYNNEI. The sequenced part of the CDR3 DNA is TGTGCCAGCAGTGAAGCAGGCGGGGGGAATAATTCACCC. Its protein is CASSEAGGGNNSP. The CDR3 in full is CASSEAGGGNNSPLHF.